The 5 T cell receptor beta chains listed next were all sequenced from one sample in a study of regulatory T cells in long-lasting Graves disease. Time point: newly diagnosed GD, antithyroid drugs for less than 3 months. Construction of the TCR library relied on RNA isolated from PBMCs. TCR beta libraries were built with iRepertoire HTBI primers and Arm-PCR of CDR3 regions. TCRdb passed the multiplex PCR reads through MiXCR, listing each CDR3 protein once. The sample lists fewer than 650,000 distinct CDR3 sequences, 15% to 20% seen once, with about 12% in the top ten. These same data were also listed under a study on T cells in Graves' hyperthyroidism and ophthalmopathy.

The source material was peripheral blood mononuclear cells (PBMCs), sampled at new diagnosis, from a patient treated with antithyroid drugs. The receptors shown here come from a man younger than 35 with Graves disease.

Only a few counts were recorded for this clonotype. The gene calls are TRBV11-2 and TRBJ1-2; 7 positions match TRBD1. The length of the CDR3 is 14 residues. V gave up 6 bases and J gave up 3 bases; unmatched junction bases: 7. Germline CDR1 is SGHAT and CDR2 is FQNNGV. The CDR3 spells CASRGLRGDYGYTF. For the CDR3, the DNA is TGTGCCAGCAGGGGACTCAGGGGGGACTATGGCTACACCTTC.

This clonotype was counted only a few times. This rearrangement joins TRBV6-1 to TRBJ2-7, with 11 bases aligning to TRBD2. The J segment lost 6 bases and the V segment lost 4 bases, leaving 8 bases of the junction unmatched. CDR3 length equals 15 residues. Germline V gene data show CDR1 as MNHNS and CDR2 as SASEGT. The CDR3 bases are TGTGCCAGCAGTGCGCCGGGACTAGCGGCTTTCGAGCAGTACTTC. This sequence encodes CASSAPGLAAFEQYF.

This clonotype was seen a few times. V usage is TRBV19 and J usage is TRBJ2-1, with TRBD2 identical over 14 bases. V was clipped by 4 bases and J by 3 bases; unmatched bases: 23. The CDR3 contains 23 residues. Germline-derived CDR1 and CDR2 are LNHDA and SQIVND (reference sequence). Here the CDR3 reads CASSSPTGEGLAGERAYYNEQFF. CDR3 in DNA: TGTGCCAGTAGTAGCCCGACAGGGGAGGGACTAGCGGGAGAGAGGGCATACTACAATGAGCAGTTCTTC.

V gene TRBV2 combines with J gene TRBJ1-2; D is possibly TRBD1 (5 bases). CDR1 SNHLY and CDR2 FYNNEI come from the germline V gene. This CDR3 is 13 amino acids long. V was shortened by 8 bases and J by 0 bases, with 10 bases between the two germline ends. CDR3 amino acids: CASLRGPNYGYTF. The CDR3 DNA sequence: TGTGCCAGCCTAAGGGGACCTAACTATGGCTACACCTTC.

V usage is TRBV19 and J usage is TRBJ1-2; tentative D call: TRBD1 (5 bases). Germline V gene lookup returns CDR1 LNHDA and CDR2 SQIVND (reference sequence). V was pared by 5 bases and J by 3 bases, with 13 bases between. This CDR3 region has 14 residues. CDR3 protein: CASSGAGYDYGYTF. CDR3 nucleotide sequence: TGTGCCAGTAGTGGGGCGGGGTACGACTATGGCTACACCTTC. The full variable domain, its missing parts supplied by reference TRBV19 and TRBJ1-2, is DGGITQSPKYLFRKEGQNVTLSCEQNLNHDAMYWYRQDPGQGLRLIYYSQIVNDFQKGDIAEGYSVSREKKESFPLTVTSAQKNPTAFYLCASSGAGYDYGYTFGSGTRLTVV.